The rows below give T cell receptor beta chains drawn from one sample of a study of CD8+CD57+ T cells in acquired aplastic anemia. TCRdb called the reads again in MiXCR, with one record for every CDR3 protein. In the table there are roughly 170,000 distinct CDR3 sequences, around 50% of which are singletons. Sequencing was performed on sorted CD4+, CD8+, or CD8+CD57+ T cells (not recorded which) from PBMCs. These receptors were obtained from a human donor with aplastic anemia. Both conserved end residues are trimmed from each CDR3.

j_call | v_call | cdr3_aa
TRBJ1-4 | TRBV5-1 | ASSLVQGAGEKLF
TRBJ1-1 | TRBV12-3/TRBV12-4 | ASSLDRYTEAF
TRBJ1-6 | TRBV25-1 | ASSFMGSPLH
TRBJ2-3 | TRBV11-2 | ASSPGTSGGGTDTQY
TRBJ2-2 | TRBV14 | ASSHGGGSTGELF
TRBJ1-2 | TRBV2 | ASSKGDRGGST
TRBJ2-7 | TRBV7-2 | ASSLTDLNYEQY
TRBJ2-1 | TRBV10-3 | AISISGRGDEQF
TRBJ1-1 | TRBV6-1 | ASSLARTDTEAF
TRBJ2-1 | TRBV28 | ASELGEYNEQF
TRBJ2-7 | TRBV20-1 | SARLPGQAARGEQY
TRBJ2-5 | TRBV9 | ASSVVASGGLKETQY
TRBJ2-7 | TRBV4-2 | ASSQSAGKQY
TRBJ1-1 | TRBV2 | ASSEAFGNTEAF
TRBJ2-2 | TRBV13 | ASSSSLQEAGELF
TRBJ1-5 | TRBV7-8 | ASSLKRNQPQH
TRBJ2-5 | TRBV5-1 | ASTQDTGEETQY
TRBJ1-1 | TRBV15 | ATSRSGTGRTF
TRBJ1-5 | TRBV2 | ASSEAHLGTNQPQH
TRBJ1-1 | TRBV19 | ASSIVSGGAGEAF
TRBJ2-7 | TRBV12-3/TRBV12-4 | ASSAGLAAGIEQY
TRBJ2-5 | TRBV20-1 | SARGQTLQETQY
TRBJ2-2 | TRBV25-1 | ASSESRASGNTGELF
TRBJ1-5 | TRBV6-1 | ASSGTLYSNQPQH
TRBJ2-1 | TRBV7-8 | ASSLGLAGGQFLF
TRBJ1-2 | TRBV20-1 | SSPAGGAYGYT
TRBJ2-6 | TRBV6-5 | ASRDEHSGANVLT
TRBJ1-2 | TRBV5-5 | ASTPVGRSGYT
TRBJ2-2 | TRBV7-3 | ASSLMAGLAVQNTGELF
TRBJ2-7 | TRBV10-3 | AISARGRGAIYEQY
TRBJ1-2 | TRBV29-1 | SVAPMEDGYT
TRBJ1-2 | TRBV9 | ASSYTGESGYT
TRBJ1-6 | TRBV29-1 | SVANDMDNSPLH
TRBJ1-5 | TRBV2 | ASSFGSGDNQPQH
TRBJ1-2 | TRBV12-3/TRBV12-4 | ASSGVGTGKGYGYT
TRBJ1-1 | TRBV12-3/TRBV12-4 | ASSLERKGTEAF
TRBJ2-7 | TRBV20-1 | KTSGSYYERY
TRBJ2-4 | TRBV7-2 | ASSLVPLSQY
TRBJ2-3 | TRBV12-3/TRBV12-4 | ASSLGRTTDTQY
TRBJ1-2 | TRBV3-1 | ASSFQGNYGYT
TRBJ1-4 | TRBV6-5 | ASSYGRGEEKLF
TRBJ1-2 | TRBV2 | ASSGRDYGYT
TRBJ1-4 | TRBV29-1 | SVYRDDNEKLF
TRBJ1-3 | TRBV20-1 | SAREGNTIY
TRBJ2-3 | TRBV20-1 | SGGRDTQY
TRBJ2-3 | TRBV15 | ATTSGTGVEDTQY
TRBJ1-1 | TRBV20-1 | SAKGQLFNTEAF
TRBJ2-5 | TRBV7-3 | ASSRSPTGETQY
TRBJ1-5 | TRBV19 | ASSKQGDSNQPQH
TRBJ2-7 | TRBV7-8 | ASSLGQGAPLYEQY
TRBJ1-2 | TRBV9 | ASSVAPRQDYGYT
TRBJ2-3 | TRBV24-1 | ATSVGGTGYTDTQY
TRBJ2-1 | TRBV24-1 | ATSDRTGGSLNEQF
TRBJ1-1 | TRBV7-9 | ASSFTGSTEAF